The subject of this entry is one T cell receptor beta chain. V lost 0 bases and J lost 9, with 12 bases in between. The CDR3 extends over 15 amino acids. Germline CDR1 and CDR2: SGHTA and FQGNSA. The sample is drawn from a study of blood T cell repertoires in COVID-19. Assay: immunoSEQ multiplex PCR; the TCRdb copy retains only in-frame clones and omits some. The top ten clones hold 6.5% of a sample with roughly 49,000 clones, around 90% of them seen once. The specimen was peripheral blood. V and J are TRBV7-2 and TRBJ1-6; D perhaps matches TRBD1 (5 bases). The sequence was obtained from a man in his forties or fifties with active COVID-19. The CDR3 sequence: CASSLAVRGSSPLHF. The CDR3 coding sequence is TGTGCCAGCAGCTTAGCGGTACGGGGGAGTTCACCCCTCCACTTT.